Following are 6 T cell receptor beta chains from one sample sequenced in a study of shared clonotypes between healthy human individuals. Naive CD8 cells lacked CD45RO, underwent positive selection for CCR7 and left out terminally differentiated effector memory CD45RA+ cells. Data came from immunoSEQ multiplex PCR; TCRdb stores just in-frame clones and leaves some out. Of some 2,100,000 clones in the sample, just over 90% were seen once. Sequencing was done on a sample of naive CD8+ T cells from PBMCs. The receptors shown here come from a man aged 18 to 30 in good health. Some clones in this sample may be carry-over from other donors' samples.

V usage is TRBV27 and J usage is TRBJ1-5; 12 bases line up with TRBD1. CDR1 is MNHEY and CDR2 is SMNVEV in the germline V gene (reference sequence). The CDR3 has 15 amino acids. After removal of 7 bases from V and 6 bases from J, the junction contained 7 bases not matched to a gene. CDR3 nucleotides: TGTGCCAGCACCCCGGGACAGGGGGCTCTTCAGCCCCAGCATTTT. Protein sequence: CASTPGQGALQPQHF.

The V call is TRBV18, the J call TRBJ2-1, with a possible D match to TRBD2 (6 bases). The V gene's germline CDR1 is KGHSH and CDR2 LQKENI. V lost 5 bases and J 4 bases, leaving 18 bases between the germline ends. The CDR3 is made up of 16 amino acids. The CDR3 here is CASSSPPGLTYNEQFF. The CDR3 nucleotides are TGTGCCAGCTCATCCCCCCCGGGACTCACTTACAATGAGCAGTTCTTC. The variable domain in full, completed from reference TRBV18 and TRBJ2-1, reads NAGVMQNPRHLVRRRGQEARLRCSPMKGHSHVYWYRQLPEEGLKFMVYLQKENIIDESGMPKERFSAEFPKEGPSILRIQQVVRGDSAAYFCASSSPPGLTYNEQFFGPGTRLTVL.

Remarks on this clone: Other DNA sequences of this sample code for an identical CDR3. The chain joins TRBV27 to TRBJ2-2, with D possibly being TRBD2 (5 bases). V shed 2 bases and J shed 4 bases, with 11 bases lying between them. CDR1 and CDR2 from the germline V gene are MNHEY and SMNVEV (reference sequence). This CDR3 contains 15 residues. The CDR3 spells CASSLLGLGTGELFF. DNA for the CDR3: TGTGCCAGCAGTTTACTCGGACTGGGCACCGGGGAGCTGTTTTTT.

V is TRBV2 and J is TRBJ1-2; the D gene is possibly TRBD1 (6 bases). The CDR3 is made up of 18 amino acids. Germline values: CDR1 SNHLY, CDR2 FYNNEI. The V and J ends lost 3 bases and 1 base respectively, with 21 bases between them. CDR3 DNA sequence: TGTGCCAGCAGTGAGTTGACAGGCGCTCCGAGACTTAACTATGGCTACACCTTC. It specifies CASSELTGAPRLNYGYTF.

J is TRBJ2-7 and V is TRBV28; D might be TRBD2 (6 bases). Looked up from germline, CDR1 is MDHEN and CDR2 is SYDVKM. V lost 9 bases to trimming and J lost 6 bases, with 24 bases between them. CDR3 length: 15 amino acids. CDR3 sequence reads: CASSQTSPLGFEQYF. CDR3 in DNA: TGTGCCAGTTCACAAACTAGCCCTCTCGGGTTCGAGCAGTACTTC.

The chain joins TRBV28 to TRBJ2-3; a possible D gene is TRBD2 (6 bases). CDR3 length equals 13 residues. Germline V CDR1 and CDR2: MDHEN, SYDVKM. The V and J ends lost 6 bases and 3 bases respectively, with 10 bases between them. CDR3 amino acids: CASSSGGTDTQYF. CDR3 sequence (DNA): TGTGCCAGCAGCTCTGGAGGGACAGATACGCAGTATTTT.